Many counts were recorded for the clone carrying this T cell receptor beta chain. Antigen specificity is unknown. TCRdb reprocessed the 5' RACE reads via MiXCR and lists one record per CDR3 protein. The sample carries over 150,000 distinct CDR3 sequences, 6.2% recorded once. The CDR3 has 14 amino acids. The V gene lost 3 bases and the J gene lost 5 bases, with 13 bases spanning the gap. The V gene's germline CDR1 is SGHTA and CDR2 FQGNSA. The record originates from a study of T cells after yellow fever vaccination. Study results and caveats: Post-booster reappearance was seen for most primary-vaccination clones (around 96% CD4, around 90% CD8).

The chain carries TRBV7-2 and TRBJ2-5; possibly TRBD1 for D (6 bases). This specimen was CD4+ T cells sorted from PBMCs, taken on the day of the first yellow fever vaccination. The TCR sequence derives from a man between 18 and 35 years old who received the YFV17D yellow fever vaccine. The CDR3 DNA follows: TGTGCCAGCAGCTTGGGTCAGGGGTGGGAGACCCAGTACTTC. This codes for CASSLGQGWETQYF.